The sequence of this T cell receptor (beta chain) was determined in a study of CD8 T cells in ankylosing spondylitis. Libraries for TCR beta were made by quantitative 5'-RACE with molecular barcodes. TCRdb independently ran MiXCR on the 5' RACE reads; one entry per CDR3 protein. Of hundreds of thousands of distinct CDR3 sequences detected, approximately 26% appear once; the ten largest clones hold 0.89%. The CDR3 has 14 amino acids. V lost 5 bases to trimming and J lost 4 bases, with 12 bases between them. The germline CDR1 and CDR2 sequences are SGHTA and FQGNSA. Study outcomes and limitations: Previous work reported some of these motif variants in the synovial fluid and blood of reactive arthritis. Disease-linked clones were reportedly significantly enriched in matched ankylosing spondylitis synovial fluid. A TCR beta motif of seven or eight highly homologous variants appeared characteristic of ankylosing spondylitis blood. Relatively rare in peripheral blood, disease-linked clones were also CD8+.

This clonotype was found a few times. Its specificity is not known. The material sequenced was blood, either unsorted or a sorted T cell fraction (not recorded which). The clonotype was recovered from a male donor with ankylosing spondylitis. V usage is TRBV7-2 and J usage is TRBJ2-1, with D possibly being TRBD2 (5 bases). CDR3 loop: CASSARRGYNEQFF. As DNA, the CDR3 is TGTGCCAGCAGCGCCCGGCGAGGGTACAATGAGCAGTTCTTC. Full variable domain (remainder filled in from reference TRBV7-2 and TRBJ2-1): GAGVSQSPSNKVTEKGKDVELRCDPISGHTALYWYRQSLGQGLEFLIYFQGNSAPDKSGLPSDRFSAERTGGSVSTLTIQRTQQEDSAVYLCASSARRGYNEQFFGPGTRLTVL.